These 17 T cell receptor beta chains share one sample of origin, sequenced in a study of T cell repertoires in cytomegalovirus infection. TCRdb used MiXCR to reprocess the reads, holding one entry per CDR3 protein. Of around 120,000 distinct CDR3 sequences in the sample, over 40% were seen once. For these receptors, no antigen is known. This specimen was CD8+ T cells from cultured PBMCs, taken from culture after CMV antigen stimulation. The receptor set was obtained from a human donor in good health (CMV status not recorded). Some clones in this sample may be carry-over from other donors' samples.

V and J are TRBV7-6 and TRBJ2-2, with TRBD1 identical over 7 bases. Germline CDR1 is SGHVS and CDR2 is FNYEAQ. This CDR3 has 14 amino acids. With V trimmed by 5 bases and J by 11 bases, 11 bases remained unmatched. Here the CDR3 reads CASSPPTGYGELFF. The CDR3 DNA sequence: TGTGCCAGCAGCCCCCCGACAGGGTATGGAGAGCTGTTTTTT. Drawing the rest from reference TRBV7-6 and TRBJ2-2, the complete variable domain is GAGVSQSPRYKVTKRGQDVALRCDPISGHVSLYWYRQALGQGPEFLTYFNYEAQQDKSGLPNDRFSAERPEGSISTLTIQRTEQRDSAMYRCASSPPTGYGELFFGEGSRLTVL.

V is TRBV27 and J is TRBJ2-7, with unresolved D. The CDR3 is 15 residues long. Trimming took off 8 bases at V and 2 bases at J, with 19 bases between the two ends. Germline CDR1 and CDR2: MNHEY and SMNVEV (reference sequence). CDR3 amino acids: CASGPATLDTYEQYF. The DNA of the CDR3 is TGTGCCAGCGGACCCGCTACCTTAGACACCTACGAGCAGTACTTC.

V and J are TRBV6-5 and TRBJ2-7; the match to TRBD1 covers 11 bases. The CDR3 totals 14 residues. V lost 4 bases, J lost 3 bases, and 2 bases stayed unmatched. Germline assignment: CDR1 MNHEY and CDR2 SVGAGI. The CDR3 bases are TGTGCCAGCAGTTGGGGACAGGGGGACTACGAGCAGTACTTC. This encodes CASSWGQGDYEQYF.

This clonotype was detected many times. The chain recombines TRBV28 with TRBJ1-1; D gene uncertain. Trimming shortened V by 6 bases and J by 4 bases, and 12 bases separated the two germline ends. The CDR3 length is 13 residues. CDR1 and CDR2 from the germline V gene are MDHEN and SYDVKM. DNA for the CDR3: TGTGCCAGCAGACCCTGGCGGAGCACTGAAGCTTTCTTT. Amino acids: CASRPWRSTEAFF.

The chain links TRBV27 to TRBJ1-2; D is unclear. Germline CDR1 is MNHEY and CDR2 is SMNVEV (reference sequence). The CDR3 is made up of 13 amino acids. V lost 3 bases, J lost 7 bases, and 12 bases lay in between. CDR3 bases: TGTGCCAGCAGTTTCGTTCCAGACTTTGGCTACACCTTC. Translated: CASSFVPDFGYTF.

The DNA of the CDR3 is TGTGCCAGCAGAGAAGGGGGTGGTGAGCAGTTCTTC. This gives the protein CASREGGGEQFF. J is TRBJ2-1 and V is TRBV12-3 or TRBV12-4; possibly TRBD1 for D (6 bases). The CDR3 has 12 residues. V lost 6 bases and J lost 9, with 12 bases in between.

This clonotype came up many times. The V gene is TRBV20-1, the J gene TRBJ2-1; TRBD2 might be the D (6 bases). This CDR3 has 14 residues. V was pared by 6 bases and J by 8 bases, with 20 bases between. CDR1 and CDR2 (germline): DFQATT, SNEGSKA (reference sequence). CDR3: CSAEASVGGDEQFF. CDR3 nucleotides: TGCAGTGCCGAGGCTAGCGTCGGCGGGGATGAGCAGTTCTTC.

This clonotype showed up many times. This rearrangement joins TRBV12-3 or TRBV12-4 to TRBJ2-1; the match to TRBD2 covers 16 bases. This CDR3 spans 16 amino acids. V trimming: 5 bases; J trimming: 8 bases; junction bases outside the gene matches: 6. As DNA, the CDR3 is TGTGCCAGCAGTCTGGGACTAGCGGGGGGGCTACATGAGCAGTTCTTC. It specifies CASSLGLAGGLHEQFF.

This clonotype was seen repeatedly, ten times or more. This chain connects TRBV6-2 or TRBV6-3 to TRBJ1-5; D is possibly TRBD1 (5 bases). Germline CDR1 MNHEY, CDR2 SVGEGT. The V end lost 8 bases, the J end lost 5 bases, and 25 bases lay between the germline ends. The CDR3 has 17 residues. The CDR3 nucleotides are TGTGCCAGCCATGCCCCAGGGCCGAAGCCCATCCATCAGCCCCAGCATTTT. Amino acids: CASHAPGPKPIHQPQHF.

This chain links TRBV11-2 with TRBJ1-2; 7 nucleotides agree with TRBD1. The CDR3 is 14 amino acids. V lost 2 bases, J lost 0 bases, and 0 bases stayed unmatched. CDR1 and CDR2 (germline): SGHAT, FQNNGV. The CDR3 DNA sequence: TGTGCCAGCAGCTTAACAGGGGCTAACTATGGCTACACCTTC. This gives the protein CASSLTGANYGYTF.

The sample holds a few counts of this clonotype. This chain uses TRBV6-1 with TRBJ2-1; D is possibly TRBD2 (5 bases). The CDR3 has 14 residues. Between the trimmed V and J ends, which lost 7 bases and 3 bases, there was a span of 13 bases. In germline, CDR1 is MNHNS, CDR2 SASEGT. CDR3 bases: TGTGCCAGCACCCTCCATCGGGGCTACAATGAGCAGTTCTTC. Its protein product is CASTLHRGYNEQFF.

This clonotype was seen a few times. The chain employs TRBV12-3 or TRBV12-4 and TRBJ2-7; D ambiguous. Trimming removed 2 bases at V and 4 bases at J, with 6 bases between. The CDR3 sequence is 12 residues long. The CDR3 loop reads CASSLYSYEQYF. CDR3 DNA: TGTGCCAGCAGTTTATACTCTTACGAGCAGTACTTC.

The rearrangement joins TRBV12-3 or TRBV12-4 to TRBJ2-5; the D is unclear. The length of the CDR3 is 12 residues. Trimming took off 6 bases at V and 4 bases at J, with 9 bases between the two ends. DNA for the CDR3: TGTGCCAGCAGCGACCTCTTAGAGACCCAGTACTTC. This encodes CASSDLLETQYF.

The table lists this clonotype with a few counts. The gene calls are TRBV29-1 and TRBJ2-2, with D uncertain. The CDR3 sequence is 11 residues long. V was clipped by 5 bases and J by 7 bases, with 8 bases between them. The germline gives CDR1 SQVTM, CDR2 ANQGSEA. The CDR3 DNA reads as TGCAGCGTTAGACTCCTCGGGGAGCTGTTTTTT. This codes for CSVRLLGELFF.

This sequence joins TRBV6-1 and TRBJ1-1; the D is unclear. CDR3 size: 15 residues. CDR1 and CDR2 from the germline V gene are MNHNS and SASEGT. Between the trimmed V and J ends, which lost 5 bases and 0 bases, there was a span of 13 bases. The CDR3, as DNA: TGTGCCAGCAGTCAGTCCACTGGGATGAACACTGAAGCTTTCTTT. Its translation: CASSQSTGMNTEAFF.

The chain combines TRBV4-1 with TRBJ1-4, with D unclear. V lost 4 bases, J lost 0 bases, and 18 bases lay in between. The germline V gene has CDR1 MGHRA and CDR2 YSYEKL. This CDR3 comprises 18 residues. In nucleotides, the CDR3 is TGCGCCAGCAGCCTATTTTTTGGAGGAACCACAACTAATGAAAAACTGTTTTTT. Translated, it gives CASSLFFGGTTTNEKLFF.

This rearrangement joins TRBV27 to TRBJ1-1, with 7 bases matching TRBD1. Per germline, CDR1 MNHEY and CDR2 SMNVEV (reference sequence). The V and J ends lost 4 bases and 8 bases, in that order; junction bases with no gene match: 10. The CDR3 is 14 residues long. This CDR3 reads CASSSLTGLPEAFF. Written as DNA, the CDR3 is TGTGCCAGCAGTTCCCTGACAGGGCTTCCAGAAGCTTTCTTT.